This TCR beta chain is from a study of blood T cell repertoires in COVID-19. Overall study: In each case, the material was cDNA or gDNA derived from T cells, B-cell-depleted T cells, or PBMCs.

As processed by the authors: Estimation of nucleated cell counts was performed using reference gene primer amplification. Clones were sequenced by immunoSEQ multiplex PCR, and TCRdb holds only the in-frame ones, with some missing. V, J and clone size were drawn from that table, and D and trimming were deduced from the DNA. Altogether 110,000 or so clones are present, approximately 81% being singletons, with the ten largest covering about 13%. There are 16 residues in the CDR3. Unmatched junction bases numbered 11, after V lost 4 bases and J lost 9 bases. The germline V gene encodes CDR1 LGHDT and CDR2 YNNKEL (reference sequence).

Sequencing used peripheral blood. The chain has TRBV3-1 (or the pseudogene TRBV3-2) and TRBJ2-1; 11 nucleotides align to TRBD2. The sequence was obtained from a human donor in a cohort sampled during active COVID-19. The CDR3 region is CASSPIEASGGLEQFF. The DNA for the CDR3 is TGTGCCAGCAGCCCGATCGAGGCTAGCGGGGGGCTTGAGCAGTTCTTC.